Below, 21 T cell receptor beta chains from the same sample are listed, as sequenced in a study of cytomegalovirus exposure and HLA in healthy donors (dated by TCRdb to 2017 to 2019). Library preparation employed the immunoSEQ multiplex PCR assay. For the multiplex PCR, a mixture combining 60 forward primers for TCR Vbeta segments and 13 reverse primers for TCR Jbeta segments was used. TCRdb re-hosts the immuneACCESS table, in-frame sequences only. Its copies lack some clones; in the studies checked, an unresolved V gene accounts for under half of them, and the cause for the rest is not known. Within this sample are about 120,000 clones, with roughly 79% of them counted one time only. Together, the top ten hold 2% to 2.5% of the sample. Specimen: PBMCs. All receptors derive from a woman aged 35 to 49 in good health and CMV-seronegative.

The rearrangement joins TRBV15 to TRBJ2-7; D is possibly TRBD2 (5 bases). The CDR3 contains 13 residues. The germline CDR1 and CDR2 sequences are LNHNV and YYDKDF (reference sequence). V gave up 0 bases and J gave up 7 bases, with 10 bases separating them. The CDR3, as DNA: TGTGCCACCAGCAGAGATGTGGACTGGGAGCAGTACTTC. It specifies CATSRDVDWEQYF.

The rearrangement joins TRBV19 to TRBJ1-4, with D possibly TRBD1 on 5 matching bases. Germline CDR1 LNHDA, CDR2 SQIVND (reference sequence). The V gene lost 4 bases and the J gene lost 7 bases, with 13 bases spanning the gap. This CDR3 is built from 14 residues. The CDR3 sequence: CASSTQGGGEKLFF. DNA for the CDR3: TGTGCCAGTAGTACCCAGGGAGGAGGTGAAAAACTGTTTTTT.

This chain uses TRBV28 with TRBJ2-7; TRBD2 is a possible D gene (6 bases). V lost 8 bases and J 3 bases, leaving 26 bases between the germline ends. The CDR3 runs to 17 residues. Germline V lookup: CDR1 MDHEN, CDR2 SYDVKM. CDR3: CASRNRAKGRDFYEQYF. For the CDR3, the DNA is TGTGCCAGCCGTAACCGGGCCAAGGGGCGGGATTTCTACGAGCAGTACTTC.

The rearrangement joins TRBV27 to TRBJ2-7, with 8 bases matching TRBD2. This CDR3 contains 13 residues. CDR1 and CDR2 from the germline V gene are MNHEY and SMNVEV (reference sequence). Trimming at V came to 0 bases and at J to 7 bases, leaving 2 bases not matched to a gene. CDR3 protein: CASSLSRGDEQYF. The CDR3 nucleotides are TGTGCCAGCAGTTTATCGCGGGGGGATGAGCAGTACTTC.

The chain is built from TRBV10-3 and TRBJ2-7; D is ambiguous. This CDR3 has 15 amino acids. Germline V gene data show CDR1 as ENHRY and CDR2 as SYGVKD. V lost 0 bases and J 2 bases, leaving 11 bases between the germline ends. This CDR3 is CAISESDGRTYEQYF. DNA for the CDR3: TGTGCCATCAGTGAGTCTGACGGCAGGACCTACGAGCAGTACTTC.

The chain recombines TRBV18 with TRBJ2-4; tentative D call: TRBD2 (5 bases). The V end lost 6 bases, the J end lost 6 bases, and 18 bases lay between the germline ends. The V gene's germline CDR1 is KGHSH and CDR2 LQKENI. This CDR3 contains 15 residues. CDR3 region: CASSPPRRAGNIQYF. The CDR3 nucleotides read TGTGCCAGCTCCCCCCCACGGCGGGCCGGAAACATTCAGTACTTC.

This rearrangement joins TRBV6-6 to TRBJ1-2; possible D gene TRBD1, 6 bases. The CDR3 is made up of 14 amino acids. V lost 4 bases and J 3 bases, leaving 12 bases between the germline ends. CDR1 is MNHNY, CDR2 SVGAGI, per germline (reference sequence). Written as DNA, the CDR3 is TGTGCCAGCAGTTCCGCCGGGACATACTATGGCTACACCTTC. Residues: CASSSAGTYYGYTF.

The rearrangement links TRBV7-9 to TRBJ2-5; unclear D gene. The CDR3 has 14 residues. Trimming pared 1 base from V and 2 bases from J, leaving 8 bases between. Per germline, CDR1 SEHNR and CDR2 FQNEAQ (reference sequence). In DNA form, the CDR3 reads TGTGCCAGCAGCTTAGTGGGCAGTCAAGAGACCCAGTACTTC. This translates into CASSLVGSQETQYF. The whole variable domain, remainder taken from reference TRBV7-9 and TRBJ2-5, is DTGVSQNPRHKITKRGQNVTFRCDPISEHNRLYWYRQTLGQGPEFLTYFQNEAQLEKSRLLSDRFSAERPKGSFSTLEIQRTEQGDSAMYLCASSLVGSQETQYFGPGTRLLVL.

The chain employs TRBV20-1 and TRBJ2-7; TRBD1 agrees at 7 bases. From germline, CDR1 is DFQATT and CDR2 SNEGSKA (reference sequence). The CDR3 is 11 amino acids. The CDR3 loop is CRATQGKEQYF. CDR3 bases: TGCAGGGCAACACAGGGGAAAGAGCAGTACTTC.

The chain has TRBV7-2 and TRBJ1-2; tentatively, D is TRBD1 (5 bases). The length of the CDR3 is 14 residues. Per the germline V gene, CDR1 is SGHTA and CDR2 is FQGNSA. Trimming cost V 1 base and J 4 bases, with 10 bases left between them. The CDR3 region is CASSLGQGAYGYTF. CDR3 DNA: TGTGCCAGCAGCTTAGGGCAGGGCGCCTATGGCTACACCTTC.

The chain couples TRBV5-1 to TRBJ2-2; no clear D. This CDR3 is 13 amino acids long. With 6 bases removed from V and 1 base from J, the gap between germline ends came to 7 bases. Germline CDR1 and CDR2: SGHRS and YFSETQ. The CDR3 is CASNRRNTGELFF. CDR3 nucleotides: TGCGCCAGCAACAGAAGGAACACCGGGGAGCTGTTTTTT.

The V call is TRBV5-1, the J call TRBJ2-5; 10 nucleotides agree with TRBD2. CDR3 length: 17 amino acids. The V gene's germline CDR1 is SGHRS and CDR2 YFSETQ. The V gene end was trimmed by 4 bases and the J gene end by 6 bases; junction bases not matched to a gene: 15. The CDR3 loop reads CASSTTASGGVGQTQYF. Written as DNA, the CDR3 is TGCGCCAGCAGCACAACCGCTAGCGGGGGAGTCGGGCAGACCCAGTACTTC.

The chain joins TRBV7-9 to TRBJ1-1; a possible D gene is TRBD1 (5 bases). Trimming cost V 4 bases and J 0 bases, with 18 bases left between them. CDR1 SEHNR and CDR2 FQNEAQ come from the germline V gene (reference sequence). This CDR3 region has 17 residues. The CDR3 coding sequence is TGTGCCAGCAGCTCCTTAGGGGCTAATAAGGTGAACACTGAAGCTTTCTTT. Encoded protein: CASSSLGANKVNTEAFF. The entire variable domain, with the rest obtained from reference TRBV7-9 and TRBJ1-1, is as follows: DTGVSQNPRHKITKRGQNVTFRCDPISEHNRLYWYRQTLGQGPEFLTYFQNEAQLEKSRLLSDRFSAERPKGSFSTLEIQRTEQGDSAMYLCASSSLGANKVNTEAFFGQGTRLTVV.

The rearrangement links TRBV29-1 to TRBJ2-7, with 7 bases aligning to TRBD2. Germline CDR1 SQVTM, CDR2 ANQGSEA. The CDR3 consists of 14 residues. Trimming removed 4 bases from V and 3 bases from J; junction bases left unmatched: 9. The CDR3 here is CSVVQGGNHYEQYF. Written as DNA, the CDR3 is TGCAGCGTTGTTCAGGGAGGGAATCACTACGAGCAGTACTTC.

This clone turned up a few times. CDR3 amino acids: CASSEGQRSYTF. The CDR3 DNA is TGTGCCAGCAGTGAAGGACAACGAAGCTACACCTTC. The gene calls are TRBV6-1 and TRBJ1-2; D call uncertain. CDR1 and CDR2 from the germline V gene are MNHNS and SASEGT. The V gene lost 1 base and the J gene lost 9 bases, with 9 bases spanning the gap. The CDR3 is 12 residues long.

V gene TRBV5-1 combines with J gene TRBJ1-1; no clear D. CDR3 length: 15 residues. Trimming shortened V by 4 bases and J by 4 bases, and 17 bases separated the two germline ends. Germline values: CDR1 SGHRS, CDR2 YFSETQ. The CDR3, as DNA: TGCGCCAGCAGCATGAAGCCGGGATTGGGCACTGAAGCTTTCTTT. It specifies CASSMKPGLGTEAFF.

This clone appeared a single time. J is TRBJ1-1 and V is TRBV19, with 11 bases that match TRBD1. Unmatched junction bases numbered 1, after V lost 3 bases and J lost 4 bases. CDR1 is LNHDA, CDR2 SQIVND, per germline (reference sequence). This CDR3 has 14 residues. In nucleotides, the CDR3 is TGTGCCAGTAGTATTGGGACAGGGGGCACTGAAGCTTTCTTT. Its protein product is CASSIGTGGTEAFF.

This sequence joins TRBV7-2 and TRBJ1-3; D not certain. Per the germline V gene, CDR1 is SGHTA and CDR2 is FQGNSA. The V gene lost 4 bases and the J gene lost 0 bases, with 7 bases spanning the gap. The CDR3 contains 14 residues. In DNA form, the CDR3 reads TGTGCCAGCAGCTACGGGGTCTCTGGAAACACCATATATTTT. Amino acid sequence: CASSYGVSGNTIYF. Variable domain in full (rest from reference TRBV7-2 and TRBJ1-3): GAGVSQSPSNKVTEKGKDVELRCDPISGHTALYWYRQSLGQGLEFLIYFQGNSAPDKSGLPSDRFSAERTGGSVSTLTIQRTQQEDSAVYLCASSYGVSGNTIYFGEGSWLTVV.

The chain combines TRBV12-5 with TRBJ1-5; TRBD1 aligns across 7 bases. This CDR3 is built from 15 residues. The V and J ends lost 6 bases and 3 bases, in that order; junction bases with no gene match: 8. CDR1 and CDR2 (germline): LGHNT, FRNRAP. CDR3 in DNA: TGTGCTAGTGGGTGGGGACAGTCAACCAATCAGCCCCAGCATTTT. It specifies CASGWGQSTNQPQHF.

V usage is TRBV20-1 and J usage is TRBJ1-2, with D hard to call. Trimming removed 3 bases at V and 6 bases at J, with 8 bases between. The CDR3 runs 11 residues. Germline CDR1 is DFQATT and CDR2 is SNEGSKA (reference sequence). The CDR3, as DNA: TGCAGTGCTAGCGCCTGGCATGGCTACACCTTC. The encoded protein is CSASAWHGYTF.

The J gene is TRBJ1-1, the V gene TRBV30, with D unresolved. The CDR3 extends over 13 amino acids. V lost 5 bases and J 3 bases, leaving 13 bases between the germline ends. CDR1 is GTSNPN, CDR2 SVGIG, per germline (reference sequence). CDR3: CAWSPASYTEAFF. DNA for the CDR3: TGTGCCTGGTCCCCCGCTAGTTACACTGAAGCTTTCTTT.